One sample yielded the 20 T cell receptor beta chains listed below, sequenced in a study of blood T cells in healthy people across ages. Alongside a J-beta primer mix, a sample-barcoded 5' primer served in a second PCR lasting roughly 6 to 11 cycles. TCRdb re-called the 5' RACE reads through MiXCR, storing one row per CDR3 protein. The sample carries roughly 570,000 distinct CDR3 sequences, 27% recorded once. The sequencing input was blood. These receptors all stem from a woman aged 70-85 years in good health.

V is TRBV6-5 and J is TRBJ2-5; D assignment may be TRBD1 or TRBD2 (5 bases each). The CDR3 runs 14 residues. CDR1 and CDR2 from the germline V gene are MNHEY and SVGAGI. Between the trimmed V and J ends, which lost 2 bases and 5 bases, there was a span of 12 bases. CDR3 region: CASSYGGVGETQYF. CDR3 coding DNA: TGTGCCAGCAGTTACGGGGGAGTGGGGGAGACCCAGTACTTC.

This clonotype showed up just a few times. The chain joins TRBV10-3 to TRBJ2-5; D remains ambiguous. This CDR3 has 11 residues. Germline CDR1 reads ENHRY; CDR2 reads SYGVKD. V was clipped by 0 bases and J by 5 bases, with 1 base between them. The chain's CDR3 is CAISESETQYF. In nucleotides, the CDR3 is TGTGCCATCAGTGAGTCGGAGACCCAGTACTTC.

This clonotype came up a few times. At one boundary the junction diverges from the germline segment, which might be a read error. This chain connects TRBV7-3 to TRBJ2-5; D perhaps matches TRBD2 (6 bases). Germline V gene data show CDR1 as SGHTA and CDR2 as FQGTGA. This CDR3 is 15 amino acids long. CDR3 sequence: CASSLTPRGNNERFF. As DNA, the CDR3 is TGTGCCAGCAGCTTAACTCCGCGGGGTAACAATGAGCGGTTCTTC.

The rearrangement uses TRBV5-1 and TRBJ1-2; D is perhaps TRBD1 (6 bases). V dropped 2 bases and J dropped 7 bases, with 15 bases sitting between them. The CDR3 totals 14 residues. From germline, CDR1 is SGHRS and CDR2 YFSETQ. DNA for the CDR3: TGCGCCAGCAGCTTTCAGGGGCTTTTCGGTGGCTACACCTTC. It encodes CASSFQGLFGGYTF.

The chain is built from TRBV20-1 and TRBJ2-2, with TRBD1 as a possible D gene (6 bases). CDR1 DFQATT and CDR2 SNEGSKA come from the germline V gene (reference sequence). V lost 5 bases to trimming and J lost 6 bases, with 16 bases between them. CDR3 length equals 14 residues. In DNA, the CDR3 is TGCAGTGCTTCAAAACAGGGATCGCCCGGGGAGCTGTTTTTT. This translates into CSASKQGSPGELFF.

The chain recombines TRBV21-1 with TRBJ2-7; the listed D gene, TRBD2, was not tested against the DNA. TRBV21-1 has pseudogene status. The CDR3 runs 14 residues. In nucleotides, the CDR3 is TGTGCCACTACTATAGCGGGGCCCCACTACGAGCAGTACTTC. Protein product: CATTIAGPHYEQYF.

CDR3 region: CSARSPVGGPGTEAFF. The DNA of the CDR3 is TGCAGTGCTAGAAGTCCGGTAGGGGGTCCTGGCACTGAAGCTTTCTTT. This chain connects TRBV20-1 to TRBJ1-1; TRBD1 might be the D (6 bases). The CDR3 length is 16 residues. Germline CDR1 reads DFQATT; CDR2 reads SNEGSKA (reference sequence). The V end lost 2 bases, the J end lost 4 bases, and 20 bases lay between the germline ends.

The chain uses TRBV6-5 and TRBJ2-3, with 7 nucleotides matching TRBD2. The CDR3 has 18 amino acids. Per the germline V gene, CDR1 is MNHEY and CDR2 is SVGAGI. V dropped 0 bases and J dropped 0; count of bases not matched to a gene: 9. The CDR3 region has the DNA TGTGCCAGCAGTTACTCGAGTAATGGGGGGGAGAGCACAGATACGCAGTATTTT. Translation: CASSYSSNGGESTDTQYF.

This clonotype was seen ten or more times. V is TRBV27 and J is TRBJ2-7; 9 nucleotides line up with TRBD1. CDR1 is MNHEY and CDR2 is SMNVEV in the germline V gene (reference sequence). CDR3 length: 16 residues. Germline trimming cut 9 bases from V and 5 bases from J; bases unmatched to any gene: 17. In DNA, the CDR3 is TGTGCCAGTTCCCTAAGGGCGACACAGGGGGCCCACGAGCAGTACTTC. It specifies CASSLRATQGAHEQYF.

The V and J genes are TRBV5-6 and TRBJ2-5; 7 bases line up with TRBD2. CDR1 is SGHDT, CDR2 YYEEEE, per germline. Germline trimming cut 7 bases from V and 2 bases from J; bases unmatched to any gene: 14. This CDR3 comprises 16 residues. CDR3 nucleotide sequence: TGTGCCAGCCGTTGGGGAGGGCGGAACCGACAAGAGACCCAGTACTTC. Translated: CASRWGGRNRQETQYF.

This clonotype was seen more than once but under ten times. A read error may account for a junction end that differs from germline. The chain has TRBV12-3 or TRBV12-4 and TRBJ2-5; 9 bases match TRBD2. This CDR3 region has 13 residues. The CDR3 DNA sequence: TGTGCCAGCAGGGAGGCTAGCGGGGAGCCGCCCGTCTTC. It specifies CASREASGEPPVF.

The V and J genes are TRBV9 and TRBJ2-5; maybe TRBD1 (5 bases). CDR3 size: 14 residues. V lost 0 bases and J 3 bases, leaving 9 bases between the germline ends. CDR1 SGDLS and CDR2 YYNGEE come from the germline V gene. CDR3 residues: CASSVGLREETQYF. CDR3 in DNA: TGTGCCAGCAGCGTAGGACTCAGGGAAGAGACCCAGTACTTC.

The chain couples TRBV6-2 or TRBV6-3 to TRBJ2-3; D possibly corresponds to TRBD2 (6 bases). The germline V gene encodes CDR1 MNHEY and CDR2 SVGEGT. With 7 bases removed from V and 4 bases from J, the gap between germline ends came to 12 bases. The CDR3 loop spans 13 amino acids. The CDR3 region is CASNTWGADTQYF. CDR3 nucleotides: TGTGCCAGCAACACCTGGGGGGCAGATACGCAGTATTTT.

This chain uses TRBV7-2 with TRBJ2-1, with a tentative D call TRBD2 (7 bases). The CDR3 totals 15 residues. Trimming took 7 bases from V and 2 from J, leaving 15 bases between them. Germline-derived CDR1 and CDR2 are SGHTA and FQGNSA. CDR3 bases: TGTGCCAGCACCTCTTCGGGGGGCACCTACAATGAGCAGTTCTTC. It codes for CASTSSGGTYNEQFF.

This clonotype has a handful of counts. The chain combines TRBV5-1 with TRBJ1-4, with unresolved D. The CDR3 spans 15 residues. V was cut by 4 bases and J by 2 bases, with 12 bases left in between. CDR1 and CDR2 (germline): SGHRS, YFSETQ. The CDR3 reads CASSPDLSTNEKLFF. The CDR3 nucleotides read TGCGCCAGCAGCCCCGACTTATCTACTAATGAAAAACTGTTTTTT.

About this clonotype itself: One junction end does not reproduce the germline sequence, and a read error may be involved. The CDR3 reads CAGSLVTSGGVNNEQFF. In DNA, the CDR3 is TGCGCCGGCAGCTTGGTTACTAGCGGGGGGGTGAACAATGAGCAGTTCTTC. The chain has TRBV5-1 and TRBJ2-5; TRBD2 matches at 13 bases. TRBJ2-1 explains the end of the DNA better; the J call may be wrong. The CDR3 is made up of 17 amino acids. Germline V gene data show CDR1 as SGHRS and CDR2 as YFSETQ.

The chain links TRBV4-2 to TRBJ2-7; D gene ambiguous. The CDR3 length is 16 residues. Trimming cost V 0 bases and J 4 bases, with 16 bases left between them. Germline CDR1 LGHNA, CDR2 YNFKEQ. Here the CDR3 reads CASSQDPEPASYEQYF. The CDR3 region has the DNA TGTGCCAGCAGCCAAGACCCCGAACCTGCTTCATACGAGCAGTACTTC.

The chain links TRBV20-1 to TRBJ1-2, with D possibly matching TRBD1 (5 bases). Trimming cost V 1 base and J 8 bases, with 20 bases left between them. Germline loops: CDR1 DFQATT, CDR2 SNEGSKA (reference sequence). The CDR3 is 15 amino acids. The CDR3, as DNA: TGCAGTGCTAGAGCCGCGGCAGGGAAGAATGGAGGCTACACCTTC. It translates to CSARAAAGKNGGYTF.

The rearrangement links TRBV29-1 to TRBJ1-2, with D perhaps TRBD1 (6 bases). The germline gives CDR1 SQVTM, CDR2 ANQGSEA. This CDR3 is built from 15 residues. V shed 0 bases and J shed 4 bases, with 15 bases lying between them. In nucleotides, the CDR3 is TGCAGCGTTGAAGATGGGCAGGGGAAAGCCTATGGCTACACCTTC. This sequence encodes CSVEDGQGKAYGYTF.

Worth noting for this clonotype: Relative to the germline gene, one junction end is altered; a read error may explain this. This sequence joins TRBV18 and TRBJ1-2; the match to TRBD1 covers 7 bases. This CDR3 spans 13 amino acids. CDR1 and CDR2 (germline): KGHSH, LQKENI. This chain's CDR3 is CVSSPGQEDGYTF. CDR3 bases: TGTGTCAGCTCACCAGGACAGGAAGATGGCTACACCTTC.